Listed here are 3 T cell receptor beta chains from one sample, sequenced in a study of T-cell memory formation after mild COVID-19. MiXCR was run by TCRdb on the 5' RACE reads, yielding one entry per CDR3 protein. The sample carries roughly 180,000 distinct CDR3 sequences, about 18% recorded once. Material: PBMCs or a T cell subset sorted from them (not recorded which). The origin of the receptors is a man in his late teens or twenties who had mild COVID-19 (a few samples of this study predate the infection). Cell type and time point are not known.

This clonotype has only a few counts. The chain carries TRBV3-1 and TRBJ2-2; 8 bases agree with TRBD2. The trim removed 1 base at V and 2 bases at J, leaving 6 bases unmatched. CDR1 and CDR2 from the germline V gene are LGHDT and YNNKEL (reference sequence). This CDR3 is 17 amino acids long. CDR3 residues: CASSQVSGAGNTGELFF. The CDR3 DNA is TGTGCCAGCAGCCAAGTTAGCGGGGCCGGAAACACCGGGGAGCTGTTTTTT. Using reference TRBV3-1 and TRBJ2-2 for the parts outside the CDR3, the full variable domain is DTAVSQTPKYLVTQMGNDKSIKCEQNLGHDTMYWYKQDSKKFLKIMFSYNNKELIINETVPNRFSPKSPDKAHLNLHINSLELGDSAVYFCASSQVSGAGNTGELFFGEGSRLTVL.

The gene calls are TRBV20-1 and TRBJ2-3; no firm D call. This CDR3 has 14 residues. The V and J ends lost 4 bases and 0 bases respectively, with 11 bases between them. Per germline, CDR1 DFQATT and CDR2 SNEGSKA (reference sequence). The CDR3 sequence is CSANSEVSTDTQYF. CDR3 nucleotides: TGCAGTGCTAACAGCGAGGTTAGCACAGATACGCAGTATTTT.

This clonotype was picked up a small number of times. This chain connects TRBV5-1 to TRBJ2-2, with unresolved D. V lost 5 bases and J lost 3, with 11 bases in between. CDR1 SGHRS and CDR2 YFSETQ come from the germline V gene. The length of the CDR3 is 14 residues. The DNA of the CDR3 is TGCGCCAGCAGGTTACAAGGATACACCGGGGAGCTGTTTTTT. Protein product: CASRLQGYTGELFF.